These T cell receptor beta chains were read from a single sample in a study of blood T cell repertoires in COVID-19. Produced via immunoSEQ multiplex PCR; TCRdb's table is partial and in-frame only. This sample yields about 530,000 clones, of which approximately 88% are seen a single time; 7.5% to 9% belongs to the top ten. Sequenced sample: peripheral blood. These receptors originate from a woman between 50 and 59 years old with COVID-19, enrolled during active disease. The CDR3 runs from the conserved cysteine through the conserved F or W. A D gene is named only where the DNA matches it firmly. Expanded clones are given a class, and other clones once, few, many or no size at all.

12	TRBV19	TRBD1	.	TRBJ1-2	TGTGCCAGTGAGGACAGGCTCTATGGCTACACCTTC	CASEDRLYGYTF
14	TRBV30	.	.	TRBJ2-3	TGTGCCTCTCGGCGGGGCCCTAGCACAGATACGCAGTATTTT	CASRRGPSTDTQYF
13	TRBV3-1/TRBV3-2	.	.	TRBJ2-1	TGTGCCAACAGCCAAGATAGGGGGGGGGTCTCGTTCTTC	CANSQDRGGVSFF
12	TRBV12-3/TRBV12-4	TRBD1	.	TRBJ1-1	TGTGCCAGCACCGACAGGGTCCCTGAAGCTTTCTTT	CASTDRVPEAFF
14	TRBV9	TRBD1	.	TRBJ2-7	TGTGCCAGCAGCGAGGGGGCCCGATCCTACGAGCAGTACTTC	CASSEGARSYEQYF
14	TRBV7-9	TRBD1	many	TRBJ1-1	TGTGCCAGCAGCTCCGGGACAGCCGGTACTGAAGCTTTCTTT	CASSSGTAGTEAFF
16	TRBV6-6	.	.	TRBJ2-6	TGTGCCAGCAGTTACGGGCTCGTTGCAGGGGCCAACGTCCTGACTTTC	CASSYGLVAGANVLTF
12	TRBV5-1	TRBD1	.	TRBJ1-4	TGCGCCAGCAGCTCACAGGGGGAAAAACTGTTTTTT	CASSSQGEKLFF
14	TRBV13	.	.	TRBJ1-1	TGTGCCAGCAGCTTGAAGCCCGAGAACACTGAAGCTTTCTTT	CASSLKPENTEAFF
12	TRBV27	.	.	TRBJ2-1	TGTGCCAGCAGTTTCCCGGACTCGCAGCAGTTCTTC	CASSFPDSQQFF
16	TRBV5-1	.	few	TRBJ1-4	TGCGCCAGCAGAAGTGGGGAATTCGGGAATAATGAAAAACTGTTTTTT	CASRSGEFGNNEKLFF
17	TRBV5-1	TRBD2	once	TRBJ2-7	TGCGCCAGCAGCCTTACAGCAAATAGCGGGGGGGCCGGGGAGCAGTACTTC	CASSLTANSGGAGEQYF
14	TRBV11-3	.	.	TRBJ1-6	TGTGCCAGCAGCTTAGGAGGGGAGGGTTCACCCCTCCACTTT	CASSLGGEGSPLHF
14	TRBV5-1	.	.	TRBJ2-3	TGCGCCAGCAAGGGGGGGTCTAGCACAGATACGCAGTATTTT	CASKGGSSTDTQYF
14	TRBV29-1	.	.	TRBJ1-1	TGCAGCGTTGACGGGAGTCACATGAACACTGAAGCTTTCTTT	CSVDGSHMNTEAFF
16	TRBV15	.	.	TRBJ2-1	TGTGCCACCAGCTCGGTGTGGCGGGGTGCCTACAATGAGCAGTTCTTC	CATSSVWRGAYNEQFF
15	TRBV6-6	.	few	TRBJ1-5	TGTGCCAGCAGTTACTCGAGCAACCCCAATCAGCCCCAGCATTTT	CASSYSSNPNQPQHF
14	TRBV30	TRBD1	.	TRBJ1-2	TGTGCCTGGAGGGTCACCGGGACAGGAGATGGCTACACCTTC	CAWRVTGTGDGYTF
15	TRBV5-1	TRBD1	.	TRBJ1-3	TGCGCCAGCAGCTCACAGGGGGGTACTGGAAACACCATATATTTT	CASSSQGGTGNTIYF
14	TRBV3-1/TRBV3-2	.	.	TRBJ1-1	TGTGCCAGCAGCCCCCTCTGGGGGGGCACTGAAGCTTTCTTT	CASSPLWGGTEAFF
13	TRBV30	.	.	TRBJ2-2	TGTGCCTGGAGTGCCGGGTGGACCGGGGAGCTGTTTTTT	CAWSAGWTGELFF
15	TRBV11-3	.	.	TRBJ2-7	TGTGCCAGCAGCTTGGATAGCGGAGGGTCCTACGAGCAGTACTTC	CASSLDSGGSYEQYF
13	TRBV9	.	.	TRBJ1-2	TGTGCCAGCAGCGTAGGACAAAACTATGGCTACACCTTC	CASSVGQNYGYTF
15	TRBV3-1/TRBV3-2	TRBD2	.	TRBJ2-3	TGTGCCAGCAGCCATAGCGGGGGGGGCACAGATACGCAGTATTTT	CASSHSGGGTDTQYF